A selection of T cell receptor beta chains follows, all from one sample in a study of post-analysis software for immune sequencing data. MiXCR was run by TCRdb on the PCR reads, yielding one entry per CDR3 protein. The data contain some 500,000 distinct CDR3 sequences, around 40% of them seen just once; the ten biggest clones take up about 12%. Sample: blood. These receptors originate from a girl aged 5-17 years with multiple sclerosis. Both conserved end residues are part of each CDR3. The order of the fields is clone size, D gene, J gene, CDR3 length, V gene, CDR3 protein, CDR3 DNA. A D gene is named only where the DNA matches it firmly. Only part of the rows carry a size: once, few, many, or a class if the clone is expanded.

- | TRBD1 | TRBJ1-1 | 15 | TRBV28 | CASSPRGQGATEAFF | TGTGCCAGCAGTCCACGCGGACAGGGGGCCACTGAAGCTTTCTTT
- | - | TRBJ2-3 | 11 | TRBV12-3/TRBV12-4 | CASSSGNTQYF | TGTGCCAGCAGTTCAGGGAATACGCAGTATTTT
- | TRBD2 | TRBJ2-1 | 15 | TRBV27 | CASSSPGLAYNEQFF | TGTGCCAGCAGTTCTCCGGGACTAGCCTACAATGAGCAGTTCTTC
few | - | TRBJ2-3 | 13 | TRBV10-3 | CATWTVDADTQYF | TGTGCCACCTGGACGGTCGACGCAGATACGCAGTATTTT
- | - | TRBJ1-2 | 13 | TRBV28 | CASSRRMMYGYTF | TGTGCCAGCAGCCGGCGCATGATGTATGGCTACACCTTC
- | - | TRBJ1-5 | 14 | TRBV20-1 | CSAPPNYSNQPQHF | TGCAGTGCCCCCCCGAATTATAGCAATCAGCCCCAGCATTTT
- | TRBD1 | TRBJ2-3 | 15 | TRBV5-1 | CTSSTNRGYTDTQYF | TGTACCAGCAGTACGAACAGGGGTTACACAGATACGCAGTATTTT
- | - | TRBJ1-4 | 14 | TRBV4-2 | CASSQDFGGMERFF | TGTGCCAGCAGCCAAGATTTCGGGGGTATGGAACGGTTTTTT
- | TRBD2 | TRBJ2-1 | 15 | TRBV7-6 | CASSLGTSRYNERFF | TGTGCCAGCAGCTTAGGGACTAGCAGATACAATGAGCGGTTCTTC
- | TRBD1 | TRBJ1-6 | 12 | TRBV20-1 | CSARTGGSPLHF | TGCAGTGCTCGGACAGGCGGTTCACCCCTCCACTTT
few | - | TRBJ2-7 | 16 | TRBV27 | CASSFLPLGTGNEQYF | TGTGCCAGCAGTTTTCTACCATTGGGGACGGGCAACGAGCAGTACTTC
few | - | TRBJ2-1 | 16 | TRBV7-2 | CASSRTRIKAYNEQFF | TGTGCCAGCAGCCGGACGAGAATCAAAGCCTACAATGAGCAGTTCTTC
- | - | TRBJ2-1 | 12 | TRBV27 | CASSLLSNEQFF | TGTGCCAGCAGTTTATTAAGCAATGAGCAGTTCTTC
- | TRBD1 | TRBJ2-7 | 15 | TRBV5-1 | CASSSRTGVRYEQYF | TGCGCCAGCAGCTCGCGGACAGGGGTCCGCTACGAGCAGTACTTC
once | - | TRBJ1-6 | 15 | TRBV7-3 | CASSPRGTYNSPLHF | TGTGCCAGCAGCCCCAGGGGCACCTATAATTCACCCCTCCACTTT
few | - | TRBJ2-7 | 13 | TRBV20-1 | CSALRGTVYEQYF | TGCAGTGCCCTGCGGGGCACAGTCTACGAGCAGTACTTC
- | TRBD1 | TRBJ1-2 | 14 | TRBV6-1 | CASTLTTGYYGYTF | TGTGCCAGCACCCTAACGACAGGGTATTATGGCTACACCTTC
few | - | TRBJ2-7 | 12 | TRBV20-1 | CSAPTGLYEQYF | TGCAGTGCCCCCACCGGCCTCTACGAGCAGTACTTC
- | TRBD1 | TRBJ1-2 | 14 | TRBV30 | CAWTRDRANYGYTF | TGTGCCTGGACCCGGGACAGAGCTAACTATGGCTACACCTTC
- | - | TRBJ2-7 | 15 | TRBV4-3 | CASSQGGEGAYEQYF | TGCGCCAGCAGCCAAGGGGGAGAGGGGGCCTACGAGCAGTACTTC
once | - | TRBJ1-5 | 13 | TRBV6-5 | CASSRRGDQPQHF | TGTGCCAGCAGCCGCCGCGGAGATCAGCCCCAGCATTTT
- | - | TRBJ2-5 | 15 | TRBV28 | CASTPDDSDAWDQYF | TGTGCCAGCACCCCGGATGACAGTGACGCTTGGGACCAGTACTTC
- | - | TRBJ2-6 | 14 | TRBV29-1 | CSVGRTIGANVLTF | TGCAGCGTTGGAAGAACGATAGGGGCCAACGTCCTGACTTTC
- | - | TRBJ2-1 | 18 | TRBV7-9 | CASSSRKPQVGSYNEQFF | TGTGCCAGCAGCTCCCGGAAACCTCAGGTGGGCTCCTACAATGAGCAGTTCTTC
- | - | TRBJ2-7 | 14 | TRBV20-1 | CSSRGRQHSYEQYF | TGCAGTTCCCGGGGCAGACAGCACTCCTACGAGCAGTACTTC
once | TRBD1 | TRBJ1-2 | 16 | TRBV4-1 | CASSQVGAGGAPSYTF | TGCGCCAGCAGCCAAGTGGGGGCAGGGGGGGCGCCGAGCTACACCTTC
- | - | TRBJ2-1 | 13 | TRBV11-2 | CASSLIGNNEQFF | TGTGCCAGCAGCTTAATAGGGAACAATGAGCAGTTCTTC
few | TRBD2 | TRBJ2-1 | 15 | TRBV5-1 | CASSLAASGRSEQFF | TGCGCCAGCAGCTTGGCGGCTAGCGGTAGGAGTGAGCAGTTCTTC
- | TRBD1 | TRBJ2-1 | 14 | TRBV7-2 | CASRKQGARREQFF | TGTGCCAGCAGGAAACAGGGGGCGAGGCGGGAGCAGTTCTTC
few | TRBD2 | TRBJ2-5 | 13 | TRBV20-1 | CSASEAGAETQYF | TGCAGTGCTAGCGAAGCGGGAGCAGAGACCCAGTACTTC
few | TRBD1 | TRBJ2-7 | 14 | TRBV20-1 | CSADQRTGIYEQYF | TGCAGTGCTGATCAACGGACAGGTATCTACGAGCAGTACTTC
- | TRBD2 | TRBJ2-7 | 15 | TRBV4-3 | CASSQKWEGFDEQYF | TGCGCCAGCAGCCAAAAATGGGAGGGATTTGACGAGCAGTACTTC
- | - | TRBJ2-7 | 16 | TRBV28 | CASTLGGGQSTYEQYF | TGTGCCAGCACCTTAGGAGGCGGACAGTCGACCTACGAGCAGTACTTC
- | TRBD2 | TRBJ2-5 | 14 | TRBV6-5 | CASSFIGLGQTQYF | TGTGCCAGCAGTTTCATCGGACTAGGGCAGACCCAGTACTTC
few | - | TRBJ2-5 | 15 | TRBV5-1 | CASSLVGGTPETQYF | TGCGCCAGCAGCTTGGTAGGAGGGACGCCAGAGACCCAGTACTTC
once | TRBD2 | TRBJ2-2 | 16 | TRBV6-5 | CASSYSIAGDTGELFF | TGTGCCAGCAGTTACTCGATTGCGGGGGACACCGGGGAGCTGTTTTTT
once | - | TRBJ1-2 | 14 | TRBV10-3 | CATGDRRLGYGYTF | TGTGCCACCGGGGACCGCCGCCTAGGCTATGGCTACACCTTC
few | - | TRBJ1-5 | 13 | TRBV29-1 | CSVEDGGNQPQHF | TGCAGCGTTGAAGATGGTGGGAATCAGCCCCAGCATTTT
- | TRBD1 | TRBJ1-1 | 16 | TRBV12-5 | CASGLIGQGKFTEAFF | TGCGCTAGTGGTTTGATCGGACAGGGGAAATTCACTGAAGCTTTCTTT